This entry lists 4 T cell receptor beta chains sequenced from one sample in a study of T cell repertoires in cytomegalovirus infection. Each CDR3 protein is one row after TCRdb ran MiXCR on the reads. The sample includes some 250,000 distinct CDR3 sequences, approximately 9.2% of them seen just once. The material sequenced was PBMCs. All receptors come from a human donor in good health (CMV status not recorded). Some clones in this sample may be carry-over from other donors' samples.

This clonotype was observed many times. This rearrangement joins TRBV7-2 to TRBJ1-2; unclear D gene. CDR1 and CDR2 (germline): SGHTA, FQGNSA. Deletions cut 4 bases from V and 4 bases from J, with 16 bases between. CDR3 length equals 15 residues. CDR3 region: CASSSGSLGTYGYTF. CDR3 in DNA: TGTGCCAGCAGCTCCGGCAGCCTGGGAACCTATGGCTACACCTTC. Filled out from reference TRBV7-2 and TRBJ1-2, the complete variable domain reads GAGVSQSPSNKVTEKGKDVELRCDPISGHTALYWYRQSLGQGLEFLIYFQGNSAPDKSGLPSDRFSAERTGGSVSTLTIQRTQQEDSAVYLCASSSGSLGTYGYTFGSGTRLTVV.

This clonotype was found a few times. The rearrangement links TRBV19 to TRBJ2-2, with 7 bases lining up with TRBD2. V was pared by 6 bases and J by 1 base, with 2 bases of the junction left unmatched. The CDR3 is made up of 14 amino acids. The germline V gene encodes CDR1 LNHDA and CDR2 SQIVND (reference sequence). CDR3 loop: CASRASGNTGELFF. The CDR3 coding sequence is TGTGCCAGTAGGGCTAGCGGGAACACCGGGGAGCTGTTTTTT.

The table lists this clonotype with a few counts. In nucleotides, the CDR3 is TGCAGTGCCCTAAAGGGGGACACTGAAGCTTTCTTT. Translated: CSALKGDTEAFF. The rearrangement joins TRBV20-1 to TRBJ1-1, with a weak D call TRBD1 (6 bases). V was cut by 6 bases and J by 3 bases, with 11 bases left in between. CDR3 length: 12 residues. Per the germline V gene, CDR1 is DFQATT and CDR2 is SNEGSKA (reference sequence).

This clonotype was seen once. CDR3 sequence (DNA): TGTGCCAGCAGCCTGCTAGCGGGAAGCAATGAGCAGTTCTTC. This translates into CASSLLAGSNEQFF. The chain links TRBV14 to TRBJ2-1, with 9 bases identical to TRBD2. CDR3 size: 14 residues. V shed 4 bases, J shed 6 bases, and the junction held 4 bases outside the gene matches. Germline V CDR1 and CDR2: SGHDN, FVKESK.